This TCR beta chain was captured in a study of CXCR3-negative and CXCR3-positive naive CD8 T cells. This CDR3 contains 12 residues. CDR1 is SEHNR and CDR2 is FQNEAQ in the germline V gene (reference sequence). Phenotypically, naive CD8+ T cells corresponded to CD45RO-CCR7+CD27+CD95-. All TRB cDNA libraries came from 5' RACE performed with UMI labels. Each CDR3 protein gets one entry in TCRdb, which reprocessed the 5' RACE reads and gives no DNA. The listing records 50,000 to 75,000 distinct CDR3 sequences. The chain links TRBV7-9 to TRBJ2-2. The sequenced sample was naive CXCR3- CD8+ T cells from blood. Subset in this sample: CD45RO-CCR7+CD27+CD95- naive CD8+ T cells lacking CXCR3 (TNR3-). The receptor comes from a human donor in good health. Some clones in this sample may be carry-over from other donors' samples. The CDR3 protein is CASSLVYAELFF.